What follows are 2 T cell receptor beta chains derived from one specimen sequenced in a study of T cells in tuberculosis. Here immunoSEQ multiplex PCR was the method, and the copy in TCRdb shows in-frame clones only, minus some. The table has 25,000 or so clones, roughly 90% seen once. Sequences were obtained from PBMCs. The receptor set was obtained from a donor aged 10 to 29 with latent tuberculosis or without tuberculosis infection.

The chain is built from TRBV29-1 and TRBJ2-7; TRBD1 might be the D (5 bases). CDR3 size: 13 residues. V shed 6 bases and J shed 0 bases, with 12 bases lying between them. Germline V gene data show CDR1 as SQVTM and CDR2 as ANQGSEA. The CDR3 loop is CSVVTGLSYEQYF. CDR3 sequence (DNA): TGCAGCGTCGTAACAGGTCTCTCCTACGAGCAGTACTTC.

The chain is built from TRBV5-5 and TRBJ1-4, with TRBD1 matching over 7 bases. This CDR3 comprises 16 residues. Germline V gives CDR1 SGHKS, CDR2 YYEKEE (reference sequence). V shed 3 bases, J shed 0 bases, and the junction held 5 bases outside the gene matches. As DNA, the CDR3 is TGTGCCAGCAGCTCGGGACAGACTTCAACTAATGAAAAACTGTTTTTT. Protein sequence: CASSSGQTSTNEKLFF.